Listed below are T cell receptor beta chains from one sample, sequenced in a study of OX40 agonist ivuxolimab in advanced cancers. TCRdb's table, derived via immunoSEQ multiplex PCR, lists solely in-frame clones and lacks some. The data hold approximately 70,000 clones, with roughly 80% observed a single time. Sequencing was performed on CD4+ or CD8+ T cells sorted from blood, taken in a trial of the OX40 agonist ivuxolimab. The source is an adult with an advanced solid tumor such as melanoma, head and neck, liver or kidney cancer. The CDR3 runs from the conserved cysteine through the conserved F or W. Fields, in order: J gene, D gene, V gene, clone size, CDR3 DNA, CDR3 protein. The D gene is left open where the match is weak. Rows give clone size only sometimes, using once, few, many, or a class for an expanded clone.

J gene: TRBJ1-6
D gene: TRBD1
V gene: TRBV6-5
clone size: .
CDR3 DNA: TGTGCCAGCAGCAGACAGGGAAGGGATTCACCCCTCCACTTT
CDR3 protein: CASSRQGRDSPLHF

J gene: TRBJ2-7
D gene: TRBD2
V gene: TRBV7-8
clone size: .
CDR3 DNA: TGTGCCAGCAGACTCGGGACTAGCGGGAGTTGGTACGAGCAGTACTTC
CDR3 protein: CASRLGTSGSWYEQYF

J gene: TRBJ2-3
D gene: TRBD2
V gene: TRBV28
clone size: .
CDR3 DNA: TGTGCCAGCAGTTTAGTAGGACTAGCGGGAAGTACGCAGTATTTT
CDR3 protein: CASSLVGLAGSTQYF

J gene: TRBJ1-2
D gene: TRBD1
V gene: TRBV6-6
clone size: .
CDR3 DNA: TGTGCCAGCACCCCGCGGCAGGGGGCCGGTGGCTACACCTTC
CDR3 protein: CASTPRQGAGGYTF

J gene: TRBJ1-1
D gene: .
V gene: TRBV11-3
clone size: .
CDR3 DNA: TGTGCCAGCAGCCTAGGTCCGGGGAACACTGAAGCTTTCTTT
CDR3 protein: CASSLGPGNTEAFF

J gene: TRBJ2-3
D gene: TRBD2
V gene: TRBV7-2
clone size: once
CDR3 DNA: TGTGCCAGCAGCTTAGGCGGGACTACTAGCACAGATACGCAGTATTTT
CDR3 protein: CASSLGGTTSTDTQYF

J gene: TRBJ2-1
D gene: .
V gene: TRBV5-1
clone size: .
CDR3 DNA: TGCGCCAGCAGCCCGACGTCAGGGGTCAACGGTGAGCAGTTCTTC
CDR3 protein: CASSPTSGVNGEQFF

J gene: TRBJ2-3
D gene: .
V gene: TRBV2
clone size: .
CDR3 DNA: TGTGCCAGCAGTGGATACGGGGGGCAGTATTTT
CDR3 protein: CASSGYGGQYF

J gene: TRBJ1-2
D gene: TRBD1
V gene: TRBV5-4
clone size: .
CDR3 DNA: TGTGCCAGCAGCCCGGGACAGGGCGATGGCTACACCTTC
CDR3 protein: CASSPGQGDGYTF

J gene: TRBJ1-5
D gene: TRBD1
V gene: TRBV7-8
clone size: .
CDR3 DNA: TGTGCCAACAGCTTAGCGGTGGGACAGGGTATACAGCCCCAGCATTTT
CDR3 protein: CANSLAVGQGIQPQHF

J gene: TRBJ1-2
D gene: .
V gene: TRBV7-3
clone size: medium-sized
CDR3 DNA: TGTGCCAGCAGCTTCCAGCGGGACGGCTACACCTTC
CDR3 protein: CASSFQRDGYTF

J gene: TRBJ2-5
D gene: .
V gene: TRBV28
clone size: .
CDR3 DNA: TGTGCCAGCAGTCCCCGGGCCAGGGCGGAAGAGACCCAGTACTTC
CDR3 protein: CASSPRARAEETQYF

J gene: TRBJ2-1
D gene: TRBD1
V gene: TRBV6-1
clone size: .
CDR3 DNA: TGTGCCGTTAACCGGGACAGGGCTCAAAATGAGCAGTTCTTC
CDR3 protein: CAVNRDRAQNEQFF

J gene: TRBJ1-1
D gene: .
V gene: TRBV2
clone size: few
CDR3 DNA: TGTGCCAGCAGTGTAAAGGGCGGGGGAGCTTTCTTT
CDR3 protein: CASSVKGGGAFF

J gene: TRBJ2-1
D gene: TRBD2
V gene: TRBV10-1
clone size: .
CDR3 DNA: TGCGCCAGCAGTGGCCCCCAGAGCGGGGGATACAATGAGCAGTTCTTC
CDR3 protein: CASSGPQSGGYNEQFF

J gene: TRBJ2-1
D gene: TRBD2
V gene: TRBV7-9
clone size: .
CDR3 DNA: TGTGCCAGCAGCTCCCGGACTAGCAGCTACAATGAGCAGTTCTTC
CDR3 protein: CASSSRTSSYNEQFF

J gene: TRBJ1-1
D gene: .
V gene: TRBV28
clone size: once
CDR3 DNA: TGTGCCAGCACTGGGCTTGAGGGTACTGAAGCTTTCTTT
CDR3 protein: CASTGLEGTEAFF

J gene: TRBJ2-3
D gene: .
V gene: TRBV7-9
clone size: .
CDR3 DNA: TGTGCCAGCAGCTTATCCGGGGACACAGATACGCAGTATTTT
CDR3 protein: CASSLSGDTDTQYF

J gene: TRBJ1-3
D gene: .
V gene: TRBV2
clone size: .
CDR3 DNA: TGTGCCAGCAGTGAAGCGCCGTTCTCTGGAAACACCATATATTTT
CDR3 protein: CASSEAPFSGNTIYF

J gene: TRBJ2-3
D gene: .
V gene: TRBV9
clone size: .
CDR3 DNA: TGTGCCAGCAGCGTTCACGGGACTCAGGGCGGCACAGATACGCAGTATTTT
CDR3 protein: CASSVHGTQGGTDTQYF

J gene: TRBJ1-4
D gene: .
V gene: TRBV28
clone size: .
CDR3 DNA: TGTGCCAGCAGTGACGGGAGCCGGGGAGAAAAACTGTTTTTT
CDR3 protein: CASSDGSRGEKLFF

J gene: TRBJ2-2
D gene: TRBD2
V gene: TRBV4-3
clone size: .
CDR3 DNA: TGCGCCAGCAGCCAAGCTCCTAGCGGCACCGGGGAGCTGTTTTTT
CDR3 protein: CASSQAPSGTGELFF

J gene: TRBJ2-2
D gene: .
V gene: TRBV30
clone size: once
CDR3 DNA: TGTGCCTGGAGTGTACGCGGGAACTCGAACACCGGGGAGCTGTTTTTT
CDR3 protein: CAWSVRGNSNTGELFF

J gene: TRBJ2-1
D gene: TRBD2
V gene: TRBV9
clone size: .
CDR3 DNA: TGTGCCAGCAGTCAGCGGGAGATCGTGTACAATGAGCAGTTCTTC
CDR3 protein: CASSQREIVYNEQFF

J gene: TRBJ2-1
D gene: .
V gene: TRBV9
clone size: .
CDR3 DNA: TGTGCCAGCAGCGCCGGGACCGCCAATGAGCAGTTCTTC
CDR3 protein: CASSAGTANEQFF

J gene: TRBJ1-4
D gene: .
V gene: TRBV4-1
clone size: .
CDR3 DNA: TGCGCCAGCGCCAAGCTTCCGGGTCCTAATGAAAAACTGTTTTTT
CDR3 protein: CASAKLPGPNEKLFF

J gene: TRBJ1-1
D gene: .
V gene: TRBV7-9
clone size: once
CDR3 DNA: TGTGCCAGCAGCTTAGGCGGTGGCCCTCCGAACACTGAAGCTTTCTTT
CDR3 protein: CASSLGGGPPNTEAFF

J gene: TRBJ2-2
D gene: .
V gene: TRBV2
clone size: few
CDR3 DNA: TGTGCCAGCAGTCAATCAGGGGACACCGGGGAGCTGTTTTTT
CDR3 protein: CASSQSGDTGELFF

J gene: TRBJ2-3
D gene: .
V gene: TRBV7-7
clone size: .
CDR3 DNA: TGTGCCAGCAGCTTAGGGAACAGGGATACGCAGTATTTT
CDR3 protein: CASSLGNRDTQYF

J gene: TRBJ2-7
D gene: TRBD1
V gene: TRBV2
clone size: medium-sized
CDR3 DNA: TGTGCCAGCAGTGAAGAGAAGGGACAGGGGCCTTCCTACGAGCAGTACTTC
CDR3 protein: CASSEEKGQGPSYEQYF

J gene: TRBJ2-3
D gene: .
V gene: TRBV4-2
clone size: .
CDR3 DNA: TGTGCCAGCAGCCAAGAAGGGACTGCGGATACGCAGTATTTT
CDR3 protein: CASSQEGTADTQYF

J gene: TRBJ2-6
D gene: .
V gene: TRBV4-2
clone size: few
CDR3 DNA: TGTGCCAGCAGCCAAGATCCTGGAGGGGCCAACGTCCTGACTTTC
CDR3 protein: CASSQDPGGANVLTF

J gene: TRBJ1-2
D gene: .
V gene: TRBV9
clone size: .
CDR3 DNA: TGTGCCAGCAGCGTAGCTGTGACAGCTGCCTATGGCTACACCTTC
CDR3 protein: CASSVAVTAAYGYTF

J gene: TRBJ2-4
D gene: TRBD1
V gene: TRBV4-2
clone size: .
CDR3 DNA: TGTGCCAGCAGCCGAGGACAGGGTGGGGACATTCAGTACTTC
CDR3 protein: CASSRGQGGDIQYF

J gene: TRBJ2-1
D gene: .
V gene: TRBV5-8
clone size: .
CDR3 DNA: TGTGCCAGCAGCTTGTCGGGAAGCTCCTACAATGAGCAGTTCTTC
CDR3 protein: CASSLSGSSYNEQFF

J gene: TRBJ2-5
D gene: .
V gene: TRBV7-9
clone size: .
CDR3 DNA: TGTGCCAGCAGCGTAAAGGTCACCCAGTACTTC
CDR3 protein: CASSVKVTQYF

J gene: TRBJ1-3
D gene: .
V gene: TRBV9
clone size: .
CDR3 DNA: TGTGCCAGCAGCGCCGGGGACGTAGACTCTGGAAACACCATATATTTT
CDR3 protein: CASSAGDVDSGNTIYF

J gene: TRBJ1-1
D gene: .
V gene: TRBV5-4
clone size: .
CDR3 DNA: TGTGCCAGCAGCCGGCCCGGGACGCCGATGAACACTGAAGCTTTCTTT
CDR3 protein: CASSRPGTPMNTEAFF

J gene: TRBJ2-3
D gene: .
V gene: TRBV14
clone size: .
CDR3 DNA: TGTGCCAGCAGCCAAGGTCTCGGGCGAAGCACAGATACGCAGTATTTT
CDR3 protein: CASSQGLGRSTDTQYF

J gene: TRBJ2-1
D gene: .
V gene: TRBV28
clone size: few
CDR3 DNA: TGTGCCAGCAGTTCCCTTTTCAGCTCCTACAATGAGCAGTTCTTC
CDR3 protein: CASSSLFSSYNEQFF

J gene: TRBJ1-1
D gene: .
V gene: TRBV27
clone size: .
CDR3 DNA: TGTGCCAGCAACGACAGCCGAAAGAACACTGAAGCTTTCTTT
CDR3 protein: CASNDSRKNTEAFF

J gene: TRBJ1-1
D gene: .
V gene: TRBV7-9
clone size: .
CDR3 DNA: TGTGCCAGCAGCTTAGCGAGCAGGGCAAAGGGGACTGAAGCTTTCTTT
CDR3 protein: CASSLASRAKGTEAFF

J gene: TRBJ1-5
D gene: .
V gene: TRBV6-1
clone size: .
CDR3 DNA: TGTGCCAGCAGGGGTAGCAATCAGCCCCAGCATTTT
CDR3 protein: CASRGSNQPQHF

J gene: TRBJ1-6
D gene: .
V gene: TRBV2
clone size: few
CDR3 DNA: TGTGCCAGCAGTGATCGGCAGGGTAATTCACCCCTCCACTTT
CDR3 protein: CASSDRQGNSPLHF